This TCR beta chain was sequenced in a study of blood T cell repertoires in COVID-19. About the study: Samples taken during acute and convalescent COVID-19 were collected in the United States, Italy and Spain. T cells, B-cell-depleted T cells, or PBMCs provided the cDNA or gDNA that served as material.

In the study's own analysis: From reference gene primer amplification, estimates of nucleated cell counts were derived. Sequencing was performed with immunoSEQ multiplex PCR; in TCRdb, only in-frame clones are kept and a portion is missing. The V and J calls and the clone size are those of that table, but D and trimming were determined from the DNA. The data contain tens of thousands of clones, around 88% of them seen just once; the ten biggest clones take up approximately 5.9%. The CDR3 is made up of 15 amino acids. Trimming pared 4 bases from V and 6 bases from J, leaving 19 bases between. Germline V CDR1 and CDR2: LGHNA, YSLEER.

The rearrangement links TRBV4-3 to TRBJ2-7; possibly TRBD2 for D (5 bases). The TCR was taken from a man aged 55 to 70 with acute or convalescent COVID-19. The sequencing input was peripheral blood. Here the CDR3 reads CASSPDVGSLAEQYF. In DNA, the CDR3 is TGCGCCAGCAGCCCGGACGTAGGGAGCCTTGCCGAGCAGTACTTC.